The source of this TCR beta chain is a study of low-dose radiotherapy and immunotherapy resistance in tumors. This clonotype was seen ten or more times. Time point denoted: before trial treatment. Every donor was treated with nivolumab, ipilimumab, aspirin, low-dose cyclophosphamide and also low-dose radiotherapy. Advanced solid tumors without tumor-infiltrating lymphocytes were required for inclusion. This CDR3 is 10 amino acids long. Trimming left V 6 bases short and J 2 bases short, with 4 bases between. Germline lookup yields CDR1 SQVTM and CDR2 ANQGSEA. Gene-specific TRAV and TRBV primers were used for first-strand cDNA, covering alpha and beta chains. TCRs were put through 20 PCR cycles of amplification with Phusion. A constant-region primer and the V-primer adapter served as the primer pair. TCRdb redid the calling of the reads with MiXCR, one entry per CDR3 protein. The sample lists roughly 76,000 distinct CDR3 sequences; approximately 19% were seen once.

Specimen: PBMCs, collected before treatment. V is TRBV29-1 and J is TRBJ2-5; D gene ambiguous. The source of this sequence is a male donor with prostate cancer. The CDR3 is CSVRQETQYF. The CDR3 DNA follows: TGCAGCGTCAGACAAGAGACCCAGTACTTC.